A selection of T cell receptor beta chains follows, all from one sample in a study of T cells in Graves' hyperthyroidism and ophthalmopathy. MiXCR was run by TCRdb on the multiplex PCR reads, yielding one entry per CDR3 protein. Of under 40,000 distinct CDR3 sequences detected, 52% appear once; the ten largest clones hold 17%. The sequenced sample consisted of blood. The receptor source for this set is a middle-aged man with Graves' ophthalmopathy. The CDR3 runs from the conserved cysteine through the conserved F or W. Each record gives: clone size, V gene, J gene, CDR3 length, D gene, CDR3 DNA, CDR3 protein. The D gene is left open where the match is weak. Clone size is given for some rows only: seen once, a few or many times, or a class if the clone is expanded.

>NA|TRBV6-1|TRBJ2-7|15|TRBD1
TGTGCCAGCAGTGAAGTCGGGACAGGGGACTACGAGCAGTACTTC
CASSEVGTGDYEQYF
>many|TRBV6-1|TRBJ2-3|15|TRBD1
TGTGCCAGCAGGGGATTGACAGGGGGCGCAGATACGCAGTATTTT
CASRGLTGGADTQYF
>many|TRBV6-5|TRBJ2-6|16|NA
TGTGCCAGCAGTTATCGCCGGGGTCCGGGGGCCAACGTCCTGACTTTC
CASSYRRGPGANVLTF
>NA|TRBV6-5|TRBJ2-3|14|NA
TGTGCCAGCAGTTACTCACCGCCCCTAGATACGCAGTACTTT
CASSYSPPLDTQYF
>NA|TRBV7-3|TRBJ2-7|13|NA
TGTGCCAGCAGTGGGGGACAACTCTACGAGCAGTACTTC
CASSGGQLYEQYF
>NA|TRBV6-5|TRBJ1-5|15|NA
TGTGCCAGCAAGAGGGAACCGGGGAGCAATCAGCCCCAGCATTTT
CASKREPGSNQPQHF
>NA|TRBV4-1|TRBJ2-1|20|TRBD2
TGCGCCAGCAGCCAGCGGGGGACTAGCGGGAGCGGCCGGGGAAGGAATGAGCAGTTCTTC
CASSQRGTSGSGRGRNEQFF
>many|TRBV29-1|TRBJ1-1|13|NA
TGCAGCGGTGCAGGGGTCCAGAACACTGAAGCTTTCTTT
CSGAGVQNTEAFF
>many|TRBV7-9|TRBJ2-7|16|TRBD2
TGTGCCAGCAGCCCTACATCTAGCGGGAGGGCCAACGAGCAGTACTTC
CASSPTSSGRANEQYF
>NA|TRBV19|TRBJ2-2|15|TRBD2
TGTGCCAGGACTAGCGGGGGGGCGAACACCGGGGAGCTGTTTTTT
CARTSGGANTGELFF
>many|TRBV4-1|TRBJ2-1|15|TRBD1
TGCGCCAGCAGCCAAGACGGGACAGGGTTTAATGAGCAGTTCTTC
CASSQDGTGFNEQFF
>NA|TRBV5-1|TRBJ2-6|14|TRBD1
TGCGCCAGCAGCATAAGACAGGGGGACAACGTCCTGACTTTC
CASSIRQGDNVLTF
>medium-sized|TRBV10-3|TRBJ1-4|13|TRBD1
TGTGCCATCAGTGACGCAGGGGGTGAAAAACTGTTTTTT
CAISDAGGEKLFF
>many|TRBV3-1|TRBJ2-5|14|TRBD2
TGTGCCAGCAGGCCCTCGGGGGGACAAGAGACCCAGTACTTC
CASRPSGGQETQYF
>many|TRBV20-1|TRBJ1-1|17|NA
TGCAGTGCTAGAGATTACAAGGGGGACGCCATGAACACTGAAGCTTTCTTT
CSARDYKGDAMNTEAFF
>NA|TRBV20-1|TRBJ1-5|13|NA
TGCAGTGCTAGTGAGGGGAGCAATCAGCCCCAGCATTTT
CSASEGSNQPQHF
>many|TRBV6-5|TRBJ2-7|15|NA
TGTGCCAGCAGTTACTCCCGGAGCCAGGTCGTTGAGCAGTACTTC
CASSYSRSQVVEQYF
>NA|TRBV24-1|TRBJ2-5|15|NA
TGTGCCACCAGTGATCCCAGGGGGGCCGGAGAGACCCAGTACTTC
CATSDPRGAGETQYF
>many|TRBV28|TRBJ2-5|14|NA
TGTGCCAGCAGTCCGCCCATACCAGCAGAGACCCAGTACTTC
CASSPPIPAETQYF
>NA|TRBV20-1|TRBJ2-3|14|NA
TGCAGTATCCCGGGGTCTTGGGTGGGAGATACGCAGTATTTT
CSIPGSWVGDTQYF
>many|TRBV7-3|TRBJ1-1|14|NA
TGTGCCAGCAGCCGTTTTAGGCGGGACACTGAAGCTTTCTTT
CASSRFRRDTEAFF
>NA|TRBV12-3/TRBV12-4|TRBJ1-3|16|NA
TGTGCCAGCAGTAGGCCGGGGATGGGGCAGACTGGGACCATATATTTT
CASSRPGMGQTGTIYF
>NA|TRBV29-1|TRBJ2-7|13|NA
TGCAGCGTACCGACGGGCCTCTCCTACGAGCAGTACTTC
CSVPTGLSYEQYF
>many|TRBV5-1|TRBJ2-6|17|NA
TGCGCCAGCAGCGCCGGGTCCCGGACGGCTGGGGCCAACGTCCTGACTTTC
CASSAGSRTAGANVLTF
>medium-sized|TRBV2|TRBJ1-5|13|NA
TGTGCCAGCAGTGAAAAGGTAGATCAGCCCCAGCATTTT
CASSEKVDQPQHF
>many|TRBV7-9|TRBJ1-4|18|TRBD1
TGTGCCAGCAGCTCGCGACAGGGGCGACCTGCAACTAATGAAAAACTGTTTTTT
CASSSRQGRPATNEKLFF
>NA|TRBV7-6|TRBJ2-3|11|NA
TGTGCCAGCAGCCGCGCAGATACGCAGTATTTT
CASSRADTQYF
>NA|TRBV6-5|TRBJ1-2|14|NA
TGTGCCAGCAGTAAGAGGGGGATTTCGTATGGCTACACCTTC
CASSKRGISYGYTF
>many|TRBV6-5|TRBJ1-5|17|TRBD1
TGTGCCAGCAGCTCACGGGACAGGGAGTTTAGCAATCAGCCCCAGCATTTT
CASSSRDREFSNQPQHF
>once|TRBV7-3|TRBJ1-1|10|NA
TGTGCCAGCAGCTTGACTGAAGCTTTCTTT
CASSLTEAFF
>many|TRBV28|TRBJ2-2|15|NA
TGTGCCAGCAGTTTATCCCTCTGGAACACCGGGGAGCTGTTTTTT
CASSLSLWNTGELFF
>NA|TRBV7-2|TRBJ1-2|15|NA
TGTGCCAGTACTCCCCGCGGCCGAACCGCGTATGGCTACACCTTC
CASTPRGRTAYGYTF
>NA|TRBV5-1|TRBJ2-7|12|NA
TGCGCCAGCAGCCAAGCAAACCACGAGCAGTACTTC
CASSQANHEQYF
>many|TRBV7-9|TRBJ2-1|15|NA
TGTGCCAGCAGCGGCCGGGACGGGGAGAGGGGTGAGCAGTTCTTC
CASSGRDGERGEQFF
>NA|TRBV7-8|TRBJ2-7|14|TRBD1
TGTGCCAGCCCCGGGACAGGGAACTCCTACGAGCAGTACTTC
CASPGTGNSYEQYF
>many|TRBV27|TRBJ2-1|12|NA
TGTGCCGCCCTCAACGGGTGGAATGAGCAGTTCTTC
CAALNGWNEQFF
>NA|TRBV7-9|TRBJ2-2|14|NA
TGTGCCAGCAGCTGGGACCGACAGACCGGGGAGCTGTTTTTT
CASSWDRQTGELFF
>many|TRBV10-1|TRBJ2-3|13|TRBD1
TGCGCCAGCAGCACAGGGGGCACAGATACGCAGTATTTT
CASSTGGTDTQYF
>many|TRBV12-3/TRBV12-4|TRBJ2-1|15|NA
TGTGCCAGCAGCCAGAGGCCCAGCTCCTACAATGAGCAGTTCTTC
CASSQRPSSYNEQFF
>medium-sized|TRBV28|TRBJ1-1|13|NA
TGTGCCAGCAGTTTATCTGTGAACACTGAAGCTTTCTTT
CASSLSVNTEAFF
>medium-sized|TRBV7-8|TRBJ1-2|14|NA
TGTGCCAGCAGCTTAAATCGGGACTACGGCCTTTTGACCTTC
CASSLNRDYGLLTF
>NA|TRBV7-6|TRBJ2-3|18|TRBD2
TGTGCCAGCAGCTTGATAGCCGGGACTAGCGGGGGGGCAGATACGCAGTATTTT
CASSLIAGTSGGADTQYF
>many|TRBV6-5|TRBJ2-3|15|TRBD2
TGTGCCAGCAGTTCAAAGCGGGGGGGCACAGATACGCAGTATTTT
CASSSKRGGTDTQYF
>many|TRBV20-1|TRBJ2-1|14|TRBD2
TGCAGTGCTTCCCGACTAGCGGTGGACAATGAGCAGTTCTTC
CSASRLAVDNEQFF
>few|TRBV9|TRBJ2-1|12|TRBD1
TGTGCCGGCGACAGGGGCGGGTATGAGCAGTTCTTC
CAGDRGGYEQFF
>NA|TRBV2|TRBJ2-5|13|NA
TGTGCCAGCAGCATGGGAGCCAGGGGGACCCAGTACTTC
CASSMGARGTQYF
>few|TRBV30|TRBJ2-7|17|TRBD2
TGTGCCTGGAGTTTAGTCACCGGGACTAGCGGGAGGAACGAGCAGTACTTC
CAWSLVTGTSGRNEQYF
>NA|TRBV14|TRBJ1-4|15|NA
TGTGCCAGCATCCAGAACAGCCTGTCGGGGGAAAAGCTGTTTTTT
CASIQNSLSGEKLFF